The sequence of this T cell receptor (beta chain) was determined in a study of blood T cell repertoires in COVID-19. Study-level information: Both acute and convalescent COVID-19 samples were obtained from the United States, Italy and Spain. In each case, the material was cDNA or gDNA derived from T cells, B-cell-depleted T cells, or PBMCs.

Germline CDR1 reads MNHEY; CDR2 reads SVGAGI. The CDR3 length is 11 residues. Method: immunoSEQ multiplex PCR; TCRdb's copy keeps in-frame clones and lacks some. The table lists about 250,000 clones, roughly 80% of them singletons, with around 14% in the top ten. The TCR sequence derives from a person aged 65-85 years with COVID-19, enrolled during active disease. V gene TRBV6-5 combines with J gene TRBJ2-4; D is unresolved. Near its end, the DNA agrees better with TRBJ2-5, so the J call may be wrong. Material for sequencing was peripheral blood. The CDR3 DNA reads TGTGCCAGCACCGATCGACTGACCCAGTACTTC. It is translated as CASTDRLTQYF.